This T cell receptor (beta chain) emerged from a study of glioma-infiltrating T cells. This clonotype was seen ten or more times. The CDR3 has 15 residues. Germline V CDR1 and CDR2: WNHNN, SYGVQD (reference sequence). Trimming at V came to 3 bases and at J to 3 bases, leaving 5 bases not matched to a gene. Using RNA template, CDR3s of TCR alpha and beta were amplified with iRepertoire arm-PCR. TCRdb fed the multiplex PCR reads into MiXCR, producing one record per CDR3 protein. The sample has some 85,000 distinct CDR3 sequences, 23% seen once. V gene TRBV10-1 combines with J gene TRBJ2-5; 9 bases agree with TRBD2. Sequencing was performed on glioma tissue, nonneoplastic brain tissue, or PBMCs (not recorded which). This TCR was sampled from a human donor with low-grade glioma or glioblastoma, undergoing nonglioma brain surgery, or in good health (not recorded which). CDR3 loop: CASSDRTSDKETQYF. In nucleotides, the CDR3 is TGCGCCAGCAGTGACAGGACTAGCGACAAAGAGACCCAGTACTTC.